This TCR beta chain was identified during a study of shared clonotypes between healthy human individuals. There are 14 residues in the CDR3. The V gene lost 2 bases and the J gene lost 3 bases, with 11 bases spanning the gap. The germline gives CDR1 GTSNPN, CDR2 SVGIG (reference sequence). Overall study results and limits: Compared with clonotypes that all four donors shared, non-shared clonotypes had lower generation probabilities.

With respect to this clone: What it binds is unknown.

Some clones are missing from TCRdb's copy, which holds only in-frame ones; the method was immunoSEQ multiplex PCR. The table has roughly 1,000,000 clones, approximately 78% seen once; the top ten hold under 0.6%. Sequencing was done on a sample of memory CD4+ T cells from PBMCs. The subset denotes: CD45RA-negative fraction. This chain links TRBV30 with TRBJ2-1; possibly TRBD2 for D (5 bases). The TCR sequence derives from a man aged 18 to 35 in good health. Some clones in this sample may be carry-over from other donors' samples. The CDR3 coding sequence is TGTGCCTGGAGTCGAGGACTGATCTACAATGAGCAGTTCTTC. Translation: CAWSRGLIYNEQFF.